This T cell receptor (beta chain) was observed in a study of tumor and adjacent non-tumor tissue in lung cancer. Broader study findings: Significantly higher TCR diversity was found in tumor than normal lung.

Comment on this clonotype: Its antigen is as yet unknown. One end of the junction varies from germline; a read error may be responsible.

This sample's RNA came from whole unsorted tissue. More than 3 cm separated this lung sample from the edge of the tumor. This CDR3 region has 15 residues. Looked up from germline, CDR1 is MNHEY and CDR2 is SVGEGT. Three rounds of nested PCR, following a modified ARM-PCR protocol, produced the TCRbeta library. TCRdb re-called the multiplex PCR reads with MiXCR, one entry per CDR3 protein. The table records over 80,000 distinct CDR3 sequences, 75% to 85% of them present only once. Sequencing was carried out using distant non-tumor lung tissue. The rearrangement uses TRBV6-2 or TRBV6-3 and TRBJ2-5; 9 bases are a match to TRBD1. The TCR sequence derives from a woman in her forties or fifties with non-small cell lung cancer. The CDR3 reads CASSYYRGLRETQYF. CDR3 in DNA: TGTGCCAGCAGCTACTACAGGGGGCTGAGGGAGACCCAGTACTTC.